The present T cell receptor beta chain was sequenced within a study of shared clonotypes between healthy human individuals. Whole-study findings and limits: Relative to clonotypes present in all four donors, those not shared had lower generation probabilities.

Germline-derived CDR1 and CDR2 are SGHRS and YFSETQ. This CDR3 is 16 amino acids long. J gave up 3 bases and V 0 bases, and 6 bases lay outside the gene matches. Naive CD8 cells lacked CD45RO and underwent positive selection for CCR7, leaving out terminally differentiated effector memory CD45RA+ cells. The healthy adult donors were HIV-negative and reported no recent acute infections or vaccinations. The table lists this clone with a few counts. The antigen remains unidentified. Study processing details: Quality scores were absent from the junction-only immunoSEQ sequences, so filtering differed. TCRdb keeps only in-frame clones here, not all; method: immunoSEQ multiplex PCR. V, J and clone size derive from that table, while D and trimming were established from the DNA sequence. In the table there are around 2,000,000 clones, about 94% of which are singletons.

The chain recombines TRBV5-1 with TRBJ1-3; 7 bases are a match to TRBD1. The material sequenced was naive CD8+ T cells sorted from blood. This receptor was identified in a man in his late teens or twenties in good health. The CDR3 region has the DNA TGCGCCAGCAGCTTGGGACAGGGTTCAATTGGAAACACCATATATTTT. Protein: CASSLGQGSIGNTIYF.